A selection of T cell receptor beta chains follows, all from one sample in a study of cytomegalovirus exposure and HLA in healthy donors. Repertoires were generated with immunoSEQ multiplex PCR, while TCRdb's copy carries only in-frame clones and drops some. The data hold some 170,000 clones, with roughly 86% observed a single time. Sequencing used PBMCs. The receptors shown here come from a man younger than 45 in good health and CMV-seropositive. Both conserved end residues are part of each CDR3. A D gene is named only where the DNA matches it firmly. The listing skips clone size in some rows; elsewhere it reads once, few, many or a size class.

v_call	clone_size	j_call	d_call	cdr3_nt	cdr3_aa
TRBV11-2	NA	TRBJ2-7	NA	TGTGCCAGCAGCCCGGGGATATCCTACGAGCAGTACTTC	CASSPGISYEQYF
TRBV6-1	NA	TRBJ2-5	NA	TGTGCCAGCAGTGAAACGGTTGGAGGACAAGAGACCCAGTACTTC	CASSETVGGQETQYF
TRBV7-9	NA	TRBJ2-5	NA	TGTGCCAGCGGGAGGCCCCTTGAAGAGACCCAGTACTTC	CASGRPLEETQYF
TRBV6-4	once	TRBJ2-4	NA	TGTGCCAGCAGTGACCTCCCTTTAGCCAAAAACATTCAGTACTTC	CASSDLPLAKNIQYF
TRBV6-6	NA	TRBJ1-5	NA	TGTGCCAGCAGTGCTTACAATCAGCCCCAGCATTTT	CASSAYNQPQHF
TRBV6-5	NA	TRBJ2-7	NA	TGTGCCAGCAGTTACGGTTGGGGAACCCCAGACGAGCAGTACTTC	CASSYGWGTPDEQYF
TRBV6-1	NA	TRBJ2-2	TRBD1	TGTGCCAGCTACAGGGGGCAAGACACCGGGGAGCTGTTTTTT	CASYRGQDTGELFF
TRBV7-9	NA	TRBJ2-7	NA	TGTGCCAGCAGCTTAGGTCCGGGCCCGATTGCCTACGAGCAGTACTTC	CASSLGPGPIAYEQYF
TRBV7-9	NA	TRBJ2-7	NA	TGTGCCAGCAGCTTCGGAAGGGGAGCCTACGAGCAGTACTTC	CASSFGRGAYEQYF
TRBV5-4	NA	TRBJ2-2	NA	TGTGCCAGCAGCTTTCAGGTGTATTCCGGGGAGCTGTTTTTT	CASSFQVYSGELFF
TRBV19	NA	TRBJ2-7	TRBD1	TGTGCCAGTAGATCCGGACAGGGTAGTCTCTCCGAGCAGTACTTC	CASRSGQGSLSEQYF
TRBV5-5	NA	TRBJ2-2	NA	TGTGCCAGCAGCTTGTCCTGGACAGTAGGGGAGCTGTTTTTT	CASSLSWTVGELFF
TRBV29-1	NA	TRBJ1-5	NA	TGCAGCGTCAGTGGGGGCCTAAATCAGCCCCAGCATTTT	CSVSGGLNQPQHF
TRBV27	NA	TRBJ2-3	NA	TGTGCCAGCAGTTCCCCCCAGGGATCTGGCACAGATACGCAGTATTTT	CASSSPQGSGTDTQYF
TRBV11-2	NA	TRBJ1-1	TRBD1	TGTGCCAGCAGCCCCCGACAGGGCCACGGCACTGAAGCTTTCTTT	CASSPRQGHGTEAFF
TRBV6-4	few	TRBJ2-2	TRBD2	TGTGCCAGCAGTGACGGGACTAGCACCGGGGAGCTGTTTTTT	CASSDGTSTGELFF
TRBV29-1	NA	TRBJ1-5	TRBD1	TGCAGCGTTCTACTAGGGACAGGGTATGTTCAGCCCCAGCATTTT	CSVLLGTGYVQPQHF
TRBV10-3	few	TRBJ1-1	TRBD1	TGTGCCATCAGTGAGCCGGGGGACAGGGGGCGCTGGGGCACTGAAGCTTTCTTT	CAISEPGDRGRWGTEAFF
TRBV29-1	NA	TRBJ1-1	TRBD1	TGCAGCGTAGCGACAGGGATGAACACTGAAGCTTTCTTT	CSVATGMNTEAFF
TRBV19	NA	TRBJ2-7	NA	TGTGCCAGTAACTCAGGGAATTACGAGCAGTACTTC	CASNSGNYEQYF
TRBV5-1	NA	TRBJ2-7	TRBD2	TGCGCCAGCAGCTTGGAGGCGGGGGGCTACGAGCAGTACTTC	CASSLEAGGYEQYF
TRBV2	NA	TRBJ1-2	NA	TGTGCCAGCAGTGAAGGTGCATTAAACTATGGCTACACCTTC	CASSEGALNYGYTF
TRBV19	few	TRBJ1-1	TRBD1	TGTGCCAGTGATTGGACAGGCGGAACTGAAGCTTTCTTT	CASDWTGGTEAFF
TRBV6-1	NA	TRBJ1-2	NA	TGTGCCAGCAGTGTGACAGGAACCTATGGCTACACCTTC	CASSVTGTYGYTF
TRBV5-4	NA	TRBJ1-1	NA	TGTGCCAGCAGCCGGGGCATTTGGGACACTGAAGCTTTCTTT	CASSRGIWDTEAFF
TRBV19	NA	TRBJ1-4	NA	TGTGCCAGTAGTAGGGTTAATGAAAAACTGTTTTTT	CASSRVNEKLFF
TRBV4-1	NA	TRBJ2-3	TRBD2	TGCGCCAGCAGCGTCCACCAGCGGGACACAGATACGCAGTATTTT	CASSVHQRDTDTQYF
TRBV2	once	TRBJ1-5	NA	TGTGCCAGCAGAAGAGATCAAAGGGTCCGGGATCAGCCCCAGCATTTT	CASRRDQRVRDQPQHF
TRBV4-1	NA	TRBJ2-4	TRBD2	TGCGCCAGCAGCCAAGTCGGGGGGGTAAACATTCAGTACTTC	CASSQVGGVNIQYF
TRBV30	NA	TRBJ1-2	NA	TGTGCCTGGCCCGGGGAGGGGAGCTATGGCTACACCTTC	CAWPGEGSYGYTF
TRBV7-2	NA	TRBJ2-5	TRBD2	TGTGCCAGCAGCCCCCGGGCTAGCGGGGGAGAAGAGACCCAGTACTTC	CASSPRASGGEETQYF
TRBV29-1	NA	TRBJ2-3	NA	TGCAGCGTTGAAGTCCCCCGAGGCACAGATACGCAGTATTTT	CSVEVPRGTDTQYF
TRBV20-1	NA	TRBJ2-3	NA	TGCAGTGCTAATACGCGTACGCAGTATTTT	CSANTRTQYF
TRBV23-1	once	TRBJ1-2	TRBD1	TGCGCCAGCAGTCAATCCTGGGACAGAATAGACTATGGCTACACCTTC	CASSQSWDRIDYGYTF
TRBV30	NA	TRBJ2-5	TRBD2	TGTGCCTGGAGTGGCTGGAGGCGGGGGGCCCAAGAGACCCAGTACTTC	CAWSGWRRGAQETQYF
TRBV28	NA	TRBJ2-1	TRBD2	TGTGCCAGCACCCCACAAGCGGGGTCTCCTTACAATGAGCAGTTCTTC	CASTPQAGSPYNEQFF
TRBV12-5	NA	TRBJ1-3	NA	TGTGCTAGTGGTTTAGATTGGCAGGGTCGGACCATATATTTT	CASGLDWQGRTIYF
TRBV12-5	NA	TRBJ1-1	TRBD1	TGTGCTAGTGGTTCCCACAGGGGGCGAAACACTGAAGCTTTCTTT	CASGSHRGRNTEAFF
TRBV7-9	NA	TRBJ1-1	NA	TGTGCCAGCAGCTTAGTGGCGCGGTACACTGAAGCTTTCTTT	CASSLVARYTEAFF
TRBV5-1	NA	TRBJ1-3	TRBD1	TGCGCCAGCAGCTTGGAGGCAGGGGGCTACTCTGGAAACACCATATATTTT	CASSLEAGGYSGNTIYF
TRBV5-4	NA	TRBJ2-1	TRBD2	TGTGCCAGCAGCCAAGGGACTAGCCGCAATGAGCAGTTCTTC	CASSQGTSRNEQFF
TRBV5-1	NA	TRBJ1-5	NA	TGCGCCAGCAGCTTGGATAGGGATCAGCCCCAGCATTTT	CASSLDRDQPQHF
TRBV13	NA	TRBJ2-4	TRBD2	TGTGCCAGCAGCCGGGGGGACTACAAAAACATTCAGTACTTC	CASSRGDYKNIQYF
TRBV7-2	once	TRBJ2-2	NA	TGTGCCAGCAGCCCTGTCAGTTTGAACACCGGGGAGCTGTTTTTT	CASSPVSLNTGELFF
TRBV12-5	NA	TRBJ2-1	TRBD1	TGTGCTAGTGGTTTGGGGGACAGGGGACGTCAGAGTGAGCAGTTCTTC	CASGLGDRGRQSEQFF
TRBV7-9	NA	TRBJ2-7	NA	TGTGCCAGCAGCTTATTCGTCTACGAGCAGTACTTC	CASSLFVYEQYF